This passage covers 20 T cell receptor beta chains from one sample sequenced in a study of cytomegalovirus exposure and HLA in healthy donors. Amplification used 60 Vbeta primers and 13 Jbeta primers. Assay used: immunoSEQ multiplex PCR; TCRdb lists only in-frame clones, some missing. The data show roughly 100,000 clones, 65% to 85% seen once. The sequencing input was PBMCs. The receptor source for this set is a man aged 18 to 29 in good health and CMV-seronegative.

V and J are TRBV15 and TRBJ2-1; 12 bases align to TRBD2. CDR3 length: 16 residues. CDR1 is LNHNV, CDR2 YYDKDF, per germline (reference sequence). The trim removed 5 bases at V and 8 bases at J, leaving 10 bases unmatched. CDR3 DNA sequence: TGTGCCACCAGCGGAAGGACTAGCGGGATCCTGGATGAGCAGTTCTTC. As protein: CATSGRTSGILDEQFF.

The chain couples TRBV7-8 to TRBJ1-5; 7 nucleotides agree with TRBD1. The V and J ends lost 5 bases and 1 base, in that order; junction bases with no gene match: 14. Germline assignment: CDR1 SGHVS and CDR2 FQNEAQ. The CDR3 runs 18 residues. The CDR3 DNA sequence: TGTGCCAGCAGCCCCCGGGGAGAGGGGGCCTCAAGCAATCAGCCCCAGCATTTT. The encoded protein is CASSPRGEGASSNQPQHF.

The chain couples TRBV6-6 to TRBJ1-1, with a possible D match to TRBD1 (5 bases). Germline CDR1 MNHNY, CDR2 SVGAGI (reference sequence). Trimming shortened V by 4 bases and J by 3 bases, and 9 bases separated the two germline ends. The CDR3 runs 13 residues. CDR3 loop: CASSSRGDTEAFF. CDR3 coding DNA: TGTGCCAGCAGTTCCCGGGGGGACACTGAAGCTTTCTTT.

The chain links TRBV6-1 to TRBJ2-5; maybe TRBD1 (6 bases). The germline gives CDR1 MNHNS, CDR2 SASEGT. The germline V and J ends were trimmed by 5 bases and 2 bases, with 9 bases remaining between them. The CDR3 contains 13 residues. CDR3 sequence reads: CASSTDRQETQYF. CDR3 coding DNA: TGTGCCAGCAGTACCGACAGGCAAGAGACCCAGTACTTC.

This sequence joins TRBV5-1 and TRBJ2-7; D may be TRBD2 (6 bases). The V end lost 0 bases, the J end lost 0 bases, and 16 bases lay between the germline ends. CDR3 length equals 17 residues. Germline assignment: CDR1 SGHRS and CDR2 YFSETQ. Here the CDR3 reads CASSLGLARDLSYEQYF. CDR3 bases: TGCGCCAGCAGCTTGGGTTTGGCGCGGGACCTCTCCTACGAGCAGTACTTC.

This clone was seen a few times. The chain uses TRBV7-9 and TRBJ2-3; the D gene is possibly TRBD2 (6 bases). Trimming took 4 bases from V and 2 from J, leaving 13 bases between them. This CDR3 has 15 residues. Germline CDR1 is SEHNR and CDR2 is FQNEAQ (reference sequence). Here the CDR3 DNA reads TGTGCCAGCAGCTCCGGGACTCCGACCACAGATACGCAGTATTTT. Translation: CASSSGTPTTDTQYF. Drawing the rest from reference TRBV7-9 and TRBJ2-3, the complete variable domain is DTGVSQNPRHKITKRGQNVTFRCDPISEHNRLYWYRQTLGQGPEFLTYFQNEAQLEKSRLLSDRFSAERPKGSFSTLEIQRTEQGDSAMYLCASSSGTPTTDTQYFGPGTRLTVL.

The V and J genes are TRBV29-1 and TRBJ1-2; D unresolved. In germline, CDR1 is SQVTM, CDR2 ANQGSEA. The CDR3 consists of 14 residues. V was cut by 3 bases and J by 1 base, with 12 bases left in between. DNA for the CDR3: TGCAGCGTTGATTTTGGAGGGCTTAACTATGGCTACACCTTC. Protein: CSVDFGGLNYGYTF.

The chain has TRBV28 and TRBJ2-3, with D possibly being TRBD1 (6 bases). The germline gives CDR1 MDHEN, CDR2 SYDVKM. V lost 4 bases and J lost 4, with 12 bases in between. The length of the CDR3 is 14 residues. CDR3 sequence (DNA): TGTGCCAGCAGTTGGGACAATTCCGCAGATACGCAGTATTTT. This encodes CASSWDNSADTQYF.

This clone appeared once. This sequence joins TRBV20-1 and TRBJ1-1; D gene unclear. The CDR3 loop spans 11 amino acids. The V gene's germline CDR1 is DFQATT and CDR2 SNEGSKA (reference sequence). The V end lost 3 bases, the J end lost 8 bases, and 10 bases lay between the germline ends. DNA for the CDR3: TGCAGTGCTAGTAGAGAGTGGGAAGCTTTCTTT. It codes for CSASREWEAFF.

This CDR3 is CASSPPSGTKTYNEQFF. The CDR3 bases are TGTGCCAGCAGCCCGCCGAGCGGGACAAAGACCTACAATGAGCAGTTCTTC. The chain has TRBV7-9 and TRBJ2-1; perhaps TRBD2 as D (7 bases). CDR1 SEHNR and CDR2 FQNEAQ come from the germline V gene (reference sequence). V lost 5 bases and J lost 2, with 19 bases in between. The CDR3 has 17 residues.

The CDR3 bases are TGTGCCAGCAGTTCCCCCCGGGACAGGGGGCCAGAGACCCAGTACTTC. Its translation is CASSSPRDRGPETQYF. J is TRBJ2-5 and V is TRBV6-5, with 12 bases fitting TRBD1. V shed 4 bases and J 4 bases; nucleotides not matched to a gene: 7. The germline V gene encodes CDR1 MNHEY and CDR2 SVGAGI. The CDR3 runs 16 residues.

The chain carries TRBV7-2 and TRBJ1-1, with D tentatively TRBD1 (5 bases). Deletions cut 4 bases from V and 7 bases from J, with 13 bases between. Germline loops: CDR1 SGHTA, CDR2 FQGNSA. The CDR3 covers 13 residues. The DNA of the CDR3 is TGTGCCAGCAGCTCCGGGGGAACGCTTGAAGCTTTCTTT. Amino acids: CASSSGGTLEAFF.

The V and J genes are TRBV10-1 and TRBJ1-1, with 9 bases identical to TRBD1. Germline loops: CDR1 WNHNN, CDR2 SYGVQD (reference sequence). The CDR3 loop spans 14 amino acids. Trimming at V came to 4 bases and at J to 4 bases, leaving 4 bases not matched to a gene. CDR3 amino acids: CASSAGQGPTEAFF. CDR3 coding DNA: TGCGCCAGCAGTGCCGGACAGGGGCCCACTGAAGCTTTCTTT.

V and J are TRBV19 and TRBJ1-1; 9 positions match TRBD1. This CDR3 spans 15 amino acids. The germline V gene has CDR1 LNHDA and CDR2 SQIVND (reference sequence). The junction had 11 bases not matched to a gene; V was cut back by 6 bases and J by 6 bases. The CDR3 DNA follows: TGTGCCAGTAGCAATGAACGGGACAGGGTCCCTGAAGCTTTCTTT. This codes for CASSNERDRVPEAFF. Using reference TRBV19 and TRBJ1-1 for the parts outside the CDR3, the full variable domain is DGGITQSPKYLFRKEGQNVTLSCEQNLNHDAMYWYRQDPGQGLRLIYYSQIVNDFQKGDIAEGYSVSREKKESFPLTVTSAQKNPTAFYLCASSNERDRVPEAFFGQGTRLTVV.

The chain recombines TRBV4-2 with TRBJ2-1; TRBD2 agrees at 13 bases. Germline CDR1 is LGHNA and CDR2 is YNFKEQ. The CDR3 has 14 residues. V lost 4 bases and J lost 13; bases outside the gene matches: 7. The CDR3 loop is CASSRVTSGRSQFF. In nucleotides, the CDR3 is TGTGCCAGCAGCCGGGTGACTAGCGGGAGGTCCCAGTTCTTC.

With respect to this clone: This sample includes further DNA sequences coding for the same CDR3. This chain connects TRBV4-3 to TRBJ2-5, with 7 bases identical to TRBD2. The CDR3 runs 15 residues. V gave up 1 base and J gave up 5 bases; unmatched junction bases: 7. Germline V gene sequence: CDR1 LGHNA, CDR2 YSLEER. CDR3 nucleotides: TGCGCCAGCAGCCAAGGCGCGGGAGTGATGGAGACCCAGTACTTC. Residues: CASSQGAGVMETQYF.

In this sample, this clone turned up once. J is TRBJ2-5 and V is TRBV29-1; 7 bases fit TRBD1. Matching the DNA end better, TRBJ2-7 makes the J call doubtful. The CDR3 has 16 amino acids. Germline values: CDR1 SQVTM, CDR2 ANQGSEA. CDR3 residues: CSVDKGEGAEAYEQYF. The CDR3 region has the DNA TGCAGCGTTGATAAGGGCGAGGGGGCGGAAGCCTACGAGCAGTACTTC.

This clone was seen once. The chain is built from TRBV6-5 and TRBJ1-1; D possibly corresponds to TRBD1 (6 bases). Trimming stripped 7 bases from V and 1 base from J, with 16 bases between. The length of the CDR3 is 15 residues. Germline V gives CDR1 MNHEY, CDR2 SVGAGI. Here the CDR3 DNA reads TGTGCCAGCAAAACCCCAGGGGTTGGGAACACTGAAGCTTTCTTT. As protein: CASKTPGVGNTEAFF.

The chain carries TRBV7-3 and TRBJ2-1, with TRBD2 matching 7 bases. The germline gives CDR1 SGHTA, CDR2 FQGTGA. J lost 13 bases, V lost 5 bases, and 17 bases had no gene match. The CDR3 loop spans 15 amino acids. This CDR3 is CASSQGLAEDSDQFF. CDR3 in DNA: TGTGCCAGCAGCCAGGGCCTAGCGGAAGACTCGGATCAGTTCTTC.

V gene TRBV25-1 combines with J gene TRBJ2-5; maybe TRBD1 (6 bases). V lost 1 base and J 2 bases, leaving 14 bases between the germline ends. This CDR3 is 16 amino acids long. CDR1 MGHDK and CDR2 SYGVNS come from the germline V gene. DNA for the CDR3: TGTGCCAGCAGTGAATCCCGAGACAGGCTTCAAGAGACCCAGTACTTC. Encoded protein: CASSESRDRLQETQYF.